The rows below give T cell receptor beta chains drawn from one sample of a study of T-cell memory formation after mild COVID-19. One entry per CDR3 protein, called by TCRdb with MiXCR from the 5' RACE reads. Of around 500,000 distinct CDR3 sequences in the sample, 18% were seen once. Specimen: PBMCs or a T cell subset sorted from them (not recorded which). The receptor set was obtained from an adult woman who had mild COVID-19 (a few samples of this study predate the infection). Cell type and time point are not known. CDR3s include the opening cysteine and the closing phenylalanine or tryptophan. D genes are given only for firm matches. Some rows have no size entry. The others give once, few or many, or a class for an expanded clone.

v_call,clone_size,d_call,j_call,cdr3_aa,cdr3_nt
TRBV19,few,NA,TRBJ2-2,CASSFAGTITGELFF,TGTGCCAGTAGCTTCGCCGGGACAATCACCGGGGAGCTGTTTTTT
TRBV29-1,few,NA,TRBJ1-1,CSVGPTLEAFF,TGCAGCGTGGGACCCACCCTTGAAGCTTTCTTT
TRBV20-1,few,TRBD1,TRBJ1-1,CSARGGNRGGTEAFF,TGCAGTGCTAGAGGCGGAAACAGGGGGGGGACTGAAGCTTTCTTT
TRBV20-1,few,NA,TRBJ2-3,CSARVGGASTDTQYF,TGCAGTGCTAGAGTTGGGGGGGCGAGCACAGATACGCAGTATTTT
TRBV5-1,few,NA,TRBJ1-1,CASSLYNDLPTEAFF,TGCGCCAGCAGCTTGTATAACGACTTACCCACTGAAGCTTTCTTT
TRBV30,few,NA,TRBJ2-7,CAWSVGGASYEQYF,TGTGCCTGGAGCGTCGGGGGAGCGAGCTACGAGCAGTACTTC
TRBV6-1,NA,TRBD2,TRBJ2-4,CASSLLAGDAKNIQYF,TGTGCCAGCAGTCTACTAGCGGGAGATGCCAAAAACATTCAGTACTTC
TRBV29-1,once,NA,TRBJ2-7,CSVLSTGAYEQYF,TGCAGCGTTCTTTCAACAGGAGCCTACGAGCAGTACTTC
TRBV12-3/TRBV12-4,NA,NA,TRBJ2-4,CASSPGTRRGGLRIIAKNIQYF,TGTGCCAGCAGCCCCGGCACTCGTAGGGGTGGACTCCGAATCATAGCCAAAAACATTCAGTACTTC
TRBV29-1,NA,TRBD1,TRBJ2-6,CSVRTGTGANVLTF,TGCAGCGTTAGGACAGGGACTGGGGCCAACGTCCTGACTTTC
TRBV20-1,few,TRBD2,TRBJ2-7,CSASSTGTSGGRYEQYF,TGCAGTGCTAGCTCAACCGGGACTAGCGGGGGGAGGTACGAGCAGTACTTC
TRBV5-1,few,NA,TRBJ1-3,CASSPGGGPSGNTIYF,TGCGCCAGCAGCCCCGGTGGGGGACCCTCTGGAAACACCATATATTTT
TRBV25-1,NA,NA,TRBJ1-3,CASLTDGNTIYF,TGTGCCAGTCTGACGGATGGAAACACCATATATTTT
TRBV20-1,NA,NA,TRBJ1-1,CSAGGFLSNTEAFF,TGCAGTGCCGGCGGGTTCCTTTCGAACACTGAAGCTTTCTTT
TRBV30,NA,NA,TRBJ1-6,CAWTAVLINREVNSPLHF,TGTGCCTGGACTGCGGTACTCATTAACCGGGAGGTTAATTCACCCCTCCACTTT
TRBV14,few,NA,TRBJ1-2,CASSPVTGISYGYTF,TGTGCCAGCAGCCCTGTCACAGGGATCTCTTATGGCTACACCTTC
TRBV12-3/TRBV12-4,many,TRBD2,TRBJ2-3,CASSLEREVGTDTQYF,TGTGCCAGCAGTTTAGAGCGGGAGGTAGGCACAGATACGCAGTATTTT
TRBV3-1,NA,NA,TRBJ1-4,CASSQRGAGENEKLFF,TGTGCCAGCAGCCAAAGGGGGGCAGGGGAGAATGAAAAACTGTTTTTT
TRBV20-1,NA,TRBD2,TRBJ2-1,CSAVTSAYNEQFF,TGCAGTGCTGTAACTAGCGCCTACAATGAGCAGTTCTTC
TRBV4-2,many,TRBD1,TRBJ2-1,CASSHRTGGNEQFF,TGTGCCAGCAGCCACAGGACAGGGGGGAATGAGCAGTTCTTC
TRBV5-1,few,NA,TRBJ2-3,CASSLGETWDTQYF,TGCGCCAGCAGCTTGGGAGAGACCTGGGATACGCAGTATTTT
TRBV13,NA,NA,TRBJ2-7,CASRPPGPHEQYF,TGTGCCAGCAGACCCCCGGGCCCCCACGAGCAGTACTTC